Each of the 9 T cell receptor beta chains below was sequenced from the same sample in a study of identical twins. TCRdb processed the 5' RACE reads anew with MiXCR; each CDR3 protein has one entry. The repertoire holds about 470,000 distinct CDR3 sequences, around 24% seen once, with roughly 3% in the top ten. The same data also contributed to another study, on T cells expressing NK-cell markers.

The material sequenced was CD4+ T cells sorted from blood. The source of these receptors is a woman in her late teens or twenties in good health.

The chain recombines TRBV10-3 with TRBJ2-2; D is uncertain. Trimming cost V 2 bases and J 6 bases, with 7 bases left between them. The length of the CDR3 is 13 residues. Germline CDR1 ENHRY, CDR2 SYGVKD. The CDR3 is CAISEGTAGELFF. Written as DNA, the CDR3 is TGTGCCATCAGTGAGGGCACGGCCGGGGAGCTGTTTTTT.

The rearrangement uses TRBV5-1 and TRBJ1-1, with D tentatively TRBD1 (6 bases). Germline CDR1 is SGHRS and CDR2 is YFSETQ. V was trimmed by 3 bases and J by 3 bases, leaving 9 bases between them. This CDR3 has 13 amino acids. CDR3 in amino acids: CASSWGQYTEAFF. The CDR3 nucleotides read TGCGCCAGCAGCTGGGGACAATACACTGAAGCTTTCTTT.

The chain uses TRBV3-1 and TRBJ1-2, with D perhaps TRBD1 (6 bases). The CDR3 runs 15 residues. CDR1 is LGHDT, CDR2 YNNKEL, per germline (reference sequence). V lost 1 base and J lost 6, with 15 bases in between. For the CDR3, the DNA is TGTGCCAGCAGCCAAGGTCCCAGGGGCTATCATGGCTACACCTTC. Protein: CASSQGPRGYHGYTF.

This clonotype has only a few counts. This sequence joins TRBV20-1 and TRBJ2-7; TRBD2 matches at 8 bases. The CDR3 is made up of 14 amino acids. J gave up 3 bases and V 4 bases, and 8 bases lay outside the gene matches. Germline V gene data show CDR1 as DFQATT and CDR2 as SNEGSKA (reference sequence). CDR3 protein: CSAIPGLGVYEQYF. DNA of the CDR3: TGCAGTGCTATCCCGGGACTAGGTGTCTACGAGCAGTACTTC.

This clonotype has only a few counts. The chain is built from TRBV3-1 and TRBJ2-2; 7 positions match TRBD2. The V segment lost 5 bases and the J segment 3 bases; nucleotides outside the gene matches: 9. In germline, CDR1 is LGHDT, CDR2 YNNKEL (reference sequence). There are 16 residues in the CDR3. CDR3 amino acids: CASSDFAGEDTGELFF. In nucleotides, the CDR3 is TGTGCCAGCAGCGACTTCGCGGGAGAGGACACCGGGGAGCTGTTTTTT.

The CDR3 nucleotides are TGTGCCAGCCTACCGGAGTACAGTAAAATGAACACTGAAGCTTTCTTT. It encodes CASLPEYSKMNTEAFF. This chain uses TRBV7-9 with TRBJ1-1; D gene unclear. CDR3 length: 16 residues. Trimming took 8 bases from V and 0 from J, leaving 19 bases between them. The germline V gene encodes CDR1 SEHNR and CDR2 FQNEAQ (reference sequence).

This clonotype occurred a few times. This chain connects TRBV5-1 to TRBJ1-2; D unclear. Germline CDR1 reads SGHRS; CDR2 reads YFSETQ. Trimming cost V 2 bases and J 0 bases, with 14 bases left between them. CDR3 length equals 16 residues. The CDR3 here is CASSLTASQANYGYTF. CDR3 sequence (DNA): TGCGCCAGCAGCTTAACAGCTTCCCAAGCTAACTATGGCTACACCTTC.

CDR3 bases: TGTGCCAGCAGCGAGACTAGCGGGGGGCCCGTACCACTAACCTACGAGCAGTACTTC. Its protein is CASSETSGGPVPLTYEQYF. The gene calls are TRBV2 and TRBJ2-7, with 13 bases aligning to TRBD2. The germline gives CDR1 SNHLY, CDR2 FYNNEI. V lost 6 bases, J lost 2 bases, and 16 bases stayed unmatched. The length of the CDR3 is 19 residues.

In this sample, this clonotype turned up a few times. This chain uses TRBV29-1 with TRBJ2-3; D not certain. The length of the CDR3 is 14 residues. Germline V gene sequence: CDR1 SQVTM, CDR2 ANQGSEA. Trimming took 5 bases from V and 6 from J, leaving 18 bases between them. CDR3 coding DNA: TGCAGCGTTCAAGCGACTCGCTCCTTGGATACGCAGTATTTT. This sequence encodes CSVQATRSLDTQYF.